Listed below are T cell receptor beta chains from one sample, sequenced in a study of OX40 agonist ivuxolimab in advanced cancers. TCRdb's copy holds only in-frame clones and misses some; the assay was immunoSEQ multiplex PCR. This sample yields tens of thousands of clones, of which roughly 86% are seen a single time; around 0.91% belongs to the top ten. The sample consisted of CD4+ or CD8+ T cells sorted from blood, taken in a trial of the OX40 agonist ivuxolimab. The receptor source for this set is an adult with an advanced solid tumor such as melanoma, head and neck, liver or kidney cancer. CDR3s include the opening cysteine and the closing phenylalanine or tryptophan. D genes are given only for firm matches. The size entry is marked missing in some rows and otherwise reads once, few, many or a size class.

clone_size j_call v_call d_call cdr3_nt cdr3_aa
NA TRBJ1-5 TRBV6-1 NA TGTGCCAGCACTGAGGGGGGAGGTCAGCCCCAGCATTTT CASTEGGGQPQHF
NA TRBJ1-5 TRBV5-1 NA TGCGCCAGCAGCTTGGGGGTCGAAGGACAGCCCCAGCATTTT CASSLGVEGQPQHF
once TRBJ2-7 TRBV6-5 TRBD2 TGTGCCAGCAGTTTTCGGACTAGCGGGGGGGCCGGAGAGCAGTACTTC CASSFRTSGGAGEQYF
NA TRBJ2-5 TRBV6-1 TRBD1 TGTGCCAGCAGTGAGTGGGGACAGGGGGTTGGCGAGACCCAGTACTTC CASSEWGQGVGETQYF
few TRBJ2-1 TRBV2 TRBD2 TGTGCCAGCAGTGACTGGGGGGGTTCCAATGAGCAGTTCTTC CASSDWGGSNEQFF
NA TRBJ1-3 TRBV27 NA TGTGCCAGCAGTCCCGGGGCCCAAACGACTGGAAACACCATATATTTT CASSPGAQTTGNTIYF
once TRBJ2-2 TRBV15 TRBD2 TGTGCCACCAGCAGCCCGGGACTAGCGGGGGGGACCGGGGAGCTGTTTTTT CATSSPGLAGGTGELFF
NA TRBJ1-1 TRBV18 NA TGTGCCAGCTCAACGGGAGGGTTGAACACTGAAGCTTTCTTT CASSTGGLNTEAFF
NA TRBJ2-1 TRBV5-1 NA TGCGCCAGCAGCTTGGTTCAGTCGGGGGGCGGCCACAATGAGCAGTTCTTC CASSLVQSGGGHNEQFF
once TRBJ1-1 TRBV18 NA TGTGCCAGCTCACCACCGCGAGGGGCTATGAACACTGAAGCTTTCTTT CASSPPRGAMNTEAFF
few TRBJ1-5 TRBV19 NA TGTGCCAGTAGTTCCCGGATAGGTAGCAATCAGCCCCAGCATTTT CASSSRIGSNQPQHF
few TRBJ2-6 TRBV11-3 TRBD1 TGTGCCAGCAGCTTAGGCCGGGACAGCGTGTCTGGGGCCAACGTCCTGACTTTC CASSLGRDSVSGANVLTF
NA TRBJ1-1 TRBV19 NA TGTGCCAGTATTCGCAGGGAGGGGGGCACTGAAGCTTTCTTT CASIRREGGTEAFF
NA TRBJ1-4 TRBV6-5 NA TGTGCCAGCAGTGGAAACAGGGCCCCAGATGAAAAACTGTTTTTT CASSGNRAPDEKLFF
NA TRBJ1-6 TRBV27 NA TGTGCCAGCACAATGGGGGCAGGGAATTCACCCCTCCACTTT CASTMGAGNSPLHF
NA TRBJ1-1 TRBV11-2 NA TGTGCCAGCAGCCTCGGGACACCCCGGTGGGGAGAAGCTTTCTTT CASSLGTPRWGEAFF
NA TRBJ2-1 TRBV11-3 NA TGTGCCAGCAGCTTAGGGGTAGCCGGAGAGCAGTTCTTC CASSLGVAGEQFF
few TRBJ1-4 TRBV10-3 NA TGTGCCATCAGTGAGTGGAGGACAACTAATGAAAAACTGTTTTTT CAISEWRTTNEKLFF
once TRBJ1-4 TRBV4-2 NA TGTGCCAGCAGCCCTGGGACGTCGCCTAATGAAAAACTGTTTTTT CASSPGTSPNEKLFF
NA TRBJ2-1 TRBV7-3 NA TGTGCCAGCAGCCCCCCCGGGCAAGCGGCCTACAATGAGCAGTTCTTC CASSPPGQAAYNEQFF
NA TRBJ2-1 TRBV7-7 TRBD2 TGTGCCAGCAGCCGGGGACTAGCGGGGGTCAATGAGCAGTTCTTC CASSRGLAGVNEQFF
NA TRBJ1-5 TRBV19 TRBD1 TGTGCCAGTAGAGGGACAGGGGGTTATGGCAATCAGCCCCAGCATTTT CASRGTGGYGNQPQHF
NA TRBJ1-2 TRBV28 NA TGTGCCAGCAGTTTCGTCGACAGCTACCTTTATGGCTACACCTTC CASSFVDSYLYGYTF
NA TRBJ1-2 TRBV30 NA TGTGCCTGGAGTACTAACTATGGCTACACCTTC CAWSTNYGYTF
few TRBJ1-5 TRBV2 NA TGTGCCAGCAGTGTACAGACTTATAGCAATCAGCCCCAGCATTTT CASSVQTYSNQPQHF
NA TRBJ2-3 TRBV7-7 NA TGTGCTAGCAGCTTTTCCATCGGGGCGAGAGATACGCAGTATTTT CASSFSIGARDTQYF
NA TRBJ2-5 TRBV14 NA TGTGCCAGCAGCCAACCGGGACTGACGGCGGAGACCCAGTACTTC CASSQPGLTAETQYF
few TRBJ2-2 TRBV18 NA TGTGCCAGCTCACCAGACGGACCGAACACCGGGGAGCTGTTTTTT CASSPDGPNTGELFF
medium-sized TRBJ1-6 TRBV6-5 NA TGTGCCAGCAGTTTAAAATCTGGCTCCTATAATTCACCCCTCCACTTT CASSLKSGSYNSPLHF
NA TRBJ1-6 TRBV2 TRBD1 TGTGCCAGCAGAATACAGGGGGCAGAGAATTCACCCCTCCACTTT CASRIQGAENSPLHF
NA TRBJ1-1 TRBV19 TRBD1 TGTGCCAGTAGTTCCAGCAGGGGGCACACTGAAGCTTTCTTT CASSSSRGHTEAFF
NA TRBJ2-7 TRBV19 NA TGTGCCAGTAGTAGGGCGGGACAGAGCTCCTACGAGCAGTACTTC CASSRAGQSSYEQYF
few TRBJ1-2 TRBV19 TRBD1 TGTGCCACCCAGTATAGCCCTCCGGGACAGGGACGAGGCTACACCTTC CATQYSPPGQGRGYTF
NA TRBJ2-5 TRBV14 NA TGTGCCAGCAGCCAAGAAGGATCGGGGGGCAGGCGGGAGACCCAGTACTTC CASSQEGSGGRRETQYF
NA TRBJ2-7 TRBV5-1 NA TGCGCCAGCAGCTTGGTGTCGTCCGCGACAGCCGCGGGCTACGAGCAGTACTTC CASSLVSSATAAGYEQYF
NA TRBJ2-2 TRBV7-9 TRBD2 TGTGCCAGCAGCTCAGCCCCGCTAGCGGTGACTAAGAACACCGGGGAGCTGTTTTTT CASSSAPLAVTKNTGELFF
NA TRBJ2-7 TRBV4-1 NA TGCGCCAGCAGCCAAGGATACAGGGCCTACGAGCAGTACTTC CASSQGYRAYEQYF
NA TRBJ1-5 TRBV10-2 NA TGCGCCAGCAGACCAGGACACAACAATCAGCCCCAGCATTTT CASRPGHNNQPQHF
few TRBJ1-6 TRBV25-1 TRBD1 TGTGCCAGCAGTGGCACAGGGGGCGGTTCACCCCTCCACTTT CASSGTGGGSPLHF
NA TRBJ2-5 TRBV11-2 NA TGTGCCAGCAGCCCCCATGTGGGGGCCGTCGGGGAGACCCAGTACTTC CASSPHVGAVGETQYF
once TRBJ1-1 TRBV7-9 NA TGTGCCAGCAGCCTTACACAGGGAAACACTGAAGCTTTCTTT CASSLTQGNTEAFF
NA TRBJ1-2 TRBV5-8 NA TGTGCCAGCAGCTTGAGGGTGGCGACAGGAACTTCCTATGGCTACACCTTC CASSLRVATGTSYGYTF
NA TRBJ1-1 TRBV18 TRBD1 TGTGCCAGCTCACAAACAGGGGCCAAGAACACTGAAGCTTTCTTT CASSQTGAKNTEAFF
NA TRBJ2-2 TRBV5-1 NA TGCGCCAGCAGCTTGGGGAGCGGACGGCGGACCGGGGAGCTGTTTTTT CASSLGSGRRTGELFF
NA TRBJ2-3 TRBV4-2 NA TGTGCCAGCAGCCAAGTCGGACAGTCAGATACGCAGTATTTT CASSQVGQSDTQYF
NA TRBJ1-6 TRBV18 NA TGTGCCAGCTCACCGACCGGCCATCTCTCGGGGAATTCACCCCTCCACTTT CASSPTGHLSGNSPLHF